Following are 25 T cell receptor beta chains from one sample sequenced in a study of spatial heterogeneity in lung cancer. Study findings and constraints: One measure, the expanded intratumoral alpha and beta TCR count, tracked tumor mutation counts.

Antigens for these TCRs are unknown. As for time point: sample taken at primary tumor resection. TCRdb ran MiXCR on the 5' RACE reads and lists one entry per CDR3 protein. This repertoire shows 1,300 to 1,500 distinct CDR3 sequences, 15% to 17% found once; its top ten account for roughly an eighth. This specimen consisted of lung tumor tissue, obtained at surgery. The source of these receptors is a male donor with early-stage non-small cell lung cancer.

This rearrangement joins TRBV5-4 to TRBJ2-3, with D possibly being TRBD2 (5 bases). CDR1 and CDR2 from the germline V gene are SGHNT and YYREEE (reference sequence). This CDR3 region has 15 residues. Trimming took off 0 bases at V and 2 bases at J, with 10 bases between the two ends. The CDR3 DNA is TGTGCCAGCAGCTTGGAAGCGGAGCACACAGATACGCAGTATTTT. Encoded protein: CASSLEAEHTDTQYF.

By share, this clonotype counts as medium-sized. V is TRBV6-5 and J is TRBJ2-6; D is unresolved. The CDR3 length is 13 residues. Trimming removed 5 bases from V and 4 bases from J, with 6 bases in between. Germline lookup yields CDR1 MNHEY and CDR2 SVGAGI. The CDR3 DNA reads TGTGCCAGCAGTCCACAGGGGGCCAACGTCCTGACTTTC. Translation: CASSPQGANVLTF.

V gene TRBV12-3 or TRBV12-4 combines with J gene TRBJ2-5; D is ambiguous. CDR3 length: 13 residues. V was shortened by 4 bases and J by 4 bases, with 10 bases between the two germline ends. This CDR3 is CASSWRRGETQYF. The CDR3 DNA is TGTGCCAGCAGTTGGAGACGAGGAGAGACCCAGTACTTC.

J is TRBJ1-1 and V is TRBV7-8; D not certain. The CDR3 consists of 16 residues. The V gene lost 3 bases and the J gene lost 1 base, with 15 bases spanning the gap. Germline V gene sequence: CDR1 SGHVS, CDR2 FQNEAQ. CDR3 protein: CASSFTTRNENTEAFF. CDR3 sequence (DNA): TGTGCCAGCAGCTTTACTACACGTAATGAGAACACTGAAGCTTTCTTT.

In its sample, this clonotype was seen a few times. The chain employs TRBV7-6 and TRBJ1-5; the D gene is possibly TRBD1 (6 bases). Trimming removed 5 bases at V and 0 bases at J, with 8 bases between. CDR3 length: 14 residues. From germline, CDR1 is SGHVS and CDR2 FNYEAQ. CDR3 bases: TGTGCCAGCAGCCTACAGGGTAGCAATCAGCCCCAGCATTTT. This translates into CASSLQGSNQPQHF.

This clonotype is categorized as large (0.1 to 1%). V is TRBV2 and J is TRBJ2-5; D remains unclear. This CDR3 has 13 residues. Germline CDR1 is SNHLY and CDR2 is FYNNEI. Trimming shortened V by 4 bases and J by 2 bases, and 8 bases separated the two germline ends. CDR3 in amino acids: CASSVLAQETQYF. The CDR3 bases are TGTGCCAGCAGTGTGCTCGCACAAGAGACCCAGTACTTC.

This clonotype qualifies as medium-sized (0.01 to 0.1%). The chain combines TRBV6-5 with TRBJ2-7; TRBD2 matches 9 bases. The V gene's germline CDR1 is MNHEY and CDR2 SVGAGI. The CDR3 loop spans 16 amino acids. V gave up 2 bases and J gave up 0 bases; unmatched junction bases: 5. The CDR3 nucleotides read TGTGCCAGCAGTTACAGCGGGGGGTTCAGCTCCTACGAGCAGTACTTC. Protein: CASSYSGGFSSYEQYF.

V is TRBV20-1 and J is TRBJ1-1; no clear D gene. Per the germline V gene, CDR1 is DFQATT and CDR2 is SNEGSKA (reference sequence). V was trimmed by 1 base and J by 4 bases, leaving 7 bases between them. This CDR3 has 12 residues. DNA for the CDR3: TGCAGTGCTAGAGGGCCCGCCACTGAAGCTTTCTTT. Encoded protein: CSARGPATEAFF.

Judged by abundance, this clonotype is medium-sized. The rearrangement uses TRBV7-2 and TRBJ2-5; 12 bases fit TRBD2. CDR3 size: 16 residues. CDR1 is SGHTA and CDR2 is FQGNSA in the germline V gene. V dropped 5 bases and J dropped 4; count of bases not matched to a gene: 8. The CDR3: CASSERLAGARETQYF. The DNA for the CDR3 is TGTGCCAGCAGCGAACGACTAGCGGGGGCAAGAGAGACCCAGTACTTC.

The rearrangement uses TRBV6-2 or TRBV6-3 and TRBJ2-1; no clear D gene. Germline V gene data show CDR1 as MNHEY and CDR2 as SVGEGT. V was trimmed by 9 bases and J by 1 base, leaving 19 bases between them. This CDR3 spans 16 amino acids. CDR3 coding DNA: TGTGCCAGTAGGGCCCCTCGCGGAAGGTCCTACAATGAGCAGTTCTTC. Translating it yields CASRAPRGRSYNEQFF.

The V and J genes are TRBV7-9 and TRBJ2-3, with TRBD2 matching 8 bases. Trimming took 1 base from V and 1 from J; bases not matched to a gene: 7. Germline assignment: CDR1 SEHNR and CDR2 FQNEAQ (reference sequence). CDR3 size: 17 residues. As DNA, the CDR3 is TGTGCCAGCAGCTTAGGGTCGGCGGGGGGCCGCACAGATACGCAGTATTTT. Protein product: CASSLGSAGGRTDTQYF.

This clonotype rates as large. The chain joins TRBV7-9 to TRBJ1-1, with TRBD1 as a possible D gene (6 bases). The CDR3 loop spans 15 amino acids. Germline V gene lookup returns CDR1 SEHNR and CDR2 FQNEAQ (reference sequence). The V end lost 2 bases, the J end lost 5 bases, and 15 bases lay between the germline ends. As DNA, the CDR3 is TGTGCCAGCAGCTTATCTTCAGGGGTCAAAACTGAAGCTTTCTTT. It specifies CASSLSSGVKTEAFF.

This clonotype is deemed medium-sized. This rearrangement joins TRBV28 to TRBJ2-1; D gene uncertain. V was shortened by 8 bases and J by 0 bases, with 11 bases between the two germline ends. Germline V gene lookup returns CDR1 MDHEN and CDR2 SYDVKM. This CDR3 spans 14 amino acids. The CDR3 DNA reads as TGTGCCAGCTCTAAAGGTGACTCCTACAATGAGCAGTTCTTC. This encodes CASSKGDSYNEQFF.

This clonotype is medium-sized in the sample. The chain recombines TRBV11-2 with TRBJ1-1; D gene ambiguous. V shed 3 bases and J shed 4 bases, with 9 bases lying between them. CDR1 SGHAT and CDR2 FQNNGV come from the germline V gene. The CDR3 contains 13 residues. This chain's CDR3 is CASSFQSSTEAFF. CDR3 nucleotides: TGTGCCAGCAGCTTTCAAAGTAGCACTGAAGCTTTCTTT.

This clonotype turned up a few times. The genes are TRBV5-1 and TRBJ2-1; 9 nucleotides line up with TRBD2. The J segment lost 6 bases and the V segment lost 5 bases, leaving 9 bases of the junction unmatched. Germline-derived CDR1 and CDR2 are SGHRS and YFSETQ. The length of the CDR3 is 15 residues. This CDR3 is CASRLGGAGGNEQFF. The DNA of the CDR3 is TGCGCCAGCAGACTGGGGGGAGCGGGAGGCAATGAGCAGTTCTTC.

The chain uses TRBV5-1 and TRBJ2-7; 10 nucleotides agree with TRBD1. Unmatched junction bases numbered 9, after V lost 8 bases and J lost 4 bases. CDR1 is SGHRS and CDR2 is YFSETQ in the germline V gene. The CDR3 totals 14 residues. The CDR3 DNA is TGCGCCAGTAACCGGGACAGGGGATTTTACGAGCAGTACTTC. Its translation is CASNRDRGFYEQYF.

J is TRBJ1-1 and V is TRBV6-5; D is unresolved. The CDR3 has 11 amino acids. The germline CDR1 and CDR2 sequences are MNHEY and SVGAGI. Trimming removed 6 bases from V and 7 bases from J, with 9 bases in between. The CDR3: CASRGSFEAFF. DNA for the CDR3: TGTGCCAGCAGAGGCAGCTTTGAAGCTTTCTTT.

This clonotype is medium-sized by share. The chain joins TRBV3-1 to TRBJ2-1; TRBD2 agrees at 7 bases. Per germline, CDR1 LGHDT and CDR2 YNNKEL (reference sequence). V trimming: 0 bases; J trimming: 2 bases; junction bases outside the gene matches: 4. This CDR3 has 16 amino acids. The CDR3 is CASSQDGGRTYNEQFF. CDR3 in DNA: TGTGCCAGCAGCCAAGATGGCGGGAGAACCTACAATGAGCAGTTCTTC.

The CDR3 sequence: CSARGGLVIYF. The CDR3 DNA sequence: TGCAGTGCCCGTGGGGGCCTCGTGATTTATTTT. The chain joins TRBV20-1 to TRBJ2-3; D possibly corresponds to TRBD1 (6 bases). Germline CDR1 reads DFQATT; CDR2 reads SNEGSKA (reference sequence). The CDR3 consists of 11 residues. The V and J ends lost 6 bases and 15 bases respectively, with 19 bases between them.

This clonotype is classed as medium-sized. CDR3 region: CAWSMGANEKLFF. Here the CDR3 DNA reads TGTGCCTGGAGTATGGGGGCTAATGAAAAACTGTTTTTT. The chain carries TRBV30 and TRBJ1-4; TRBD1 might be the D (5 bases). Trimming removed 2 bases at V and 3 bases at J, with 7 bases between. The CDR3 contains 13 residues. Germline CDR1 and CDR2: GTSNPN and SVGIG (reference sequence).

This clonotype is judged medium-sized. The J gene is TRBJ2-2, the V gene TRBV7-3; D is uncertain. The germline V gene has CDR1 SGHTA and CDR2 FQGTGA. V was pared by 3 bases and J by 2 bases, with 4 bases between. The CDR3 runs 13 residues. This CDR3 reads CASSFLNTGELFF. CDR3 nucleotides: TGTGCCAGCAGCTTCCTCAACACCGGGGAGCTGTTTTTT.

Sample share makes this clonotype large. In nucleotides, the CDR3 is TGTGCCAGCAGTGAATCAAAACGGGGCTCCTGGGCCTCCTACAATGAGCAGTTCTTC. Translating gives CASSESKRGSWASYNEQFF. This chain links TRBV25-1 with TRBJ2-1, with D tentatively TRBD1 or TRBD2 (5 bases each). The CDR3 covers 19 residues. Trimming removed 1 base at V and 0 bases at J, with 19 bases between. Per germline, CDR1 MGHDK and CDR2 SYGVNS.

This clonotype is deemed medium-sized (0.01 to 0.1%). The genes are TRBV2 and TRBJ1-6, with 9 bases that match TRBD1. Germline trimming cut 6 bases from V and 10 bases from J; bases unmatched to any gene: 4. This CDR3 comprises 13 residues. CDR1 is SNHLY, CDR2 FYNNEI, per germline. In DNA form, the CDR3 reads TGTGCCAGCAGGGGACAGGGAAGGTCACCCCTCCACTTT. The encoded protein is CASRGQGRSPLHF.

This clonotype was seen only a few times. The J gene is TRBJ1-1, the V gene TRBV6-2 or TRBV6-3; no firm D call. CDR1 is MNHEY and CDR2 is SVGEGT in the germline V gene. This CDR3 is built from 15 residues. V lost 2 bases and J lost 6, with 16 bases in between. CDR3 sequence: CASSYGPGMRAEAFF. The DNA of the CDR3 is TGTGCCAGCAGTTACGGTCCCGGGATGAGGGCTGAAGCTTTCTTT.

This clonotype is classed as medium-sized (0.01 to 0.1%). The J gene is TRBJ2-1, the V gene TRBV4-2, with 9 positions matching TRBD2. Germline CDR1 LGHNA, CDR2 YNFKEQ. J lost 0 bases, V lost 4 bases, and 13 bases had no gene match. This CDR3 has 19 residues. The CDR3 nucleotides read TGTGCCAGCAGCCCCCCGTTTGGGGGAGCGGGGGGCTCCTACAATGAGCAGTTCTTC. Translating it yields CASSPPFGGAGGSYNEQFF.